The 20 T cell receptor beta chains given below trace back to one sample, sequenced in a study of cytomegalovirus exposure and HLA in healthy donors. With 60 Vbeta and 13 Jbeta primers, the PCR was carried out. TCRdb's table, derived via immunoSEQ multiplex PCR, lists solely in-frame clones and lacks some. The sample has roughly 130,000 clones, roughly 66% seen once; the top ten hold roughly 6%. Sequenced material: PBMCs. These receptor sequences come from a woman in her sixties in good health and CMV-seronegative.

This chain joins TRBV2 and TRBJ1-2; the D gene is possibly TRBD1 (5 bases). The CDR3 is made up of 13 amino acids. Germline assignment: CDR1 SNHLY and CDR2 FYNNEI. V lost 5 bases and J lost 8, with 15 bases in between. The CDR3 DNA is TGTGCCAGCAGTTCCCAGGACATGCAGGGCTACACCTTC. Translating it yields CASSSQDMQGYTF.

V is TRBV19 and J is TRBJ1-1, with TRBD1 matching over 11 bases. The germline V gene encodes CDR1 LNHDA and CDR2 SQIVND (reference sequence). J lost 5 bases, V lost 7 bases, and 6 bases had no gene match. The CDR3 runs to 14 residues. The CDR3, as DNA: TGTGCCAGTAAGGGGACAGGGGGGGGTACTGAAGCTTTCTTT. This encodes CASKGTGGGTEAFF.

There are a few counts of this clone. In DNA form, the CDR3 reads TGTGCCAGCAACCTGGGAGGAACCTACAATGAGCAGTTCTTC. Its translation is CASNLGGTYNEQFF. V gene TRBV9 combines with J gene TRBJ2-1, with D possibly matching TRBD2 (6 bases). The CDR3 length is 14 residues. Germline V gene data show CDR1 as SGDLS and CDR2 as YYNGEE. V lost 6 bases and J 2 bases, leaving 12 bases between the germline ends. Full variable domain (outside the CDR3, taken from reference TRBV9 and TRBJ2-1): DSGVTQTPKHLITATGQRVTLRCSPRSGDLSVYWYQQSLDQGLQFLIQYYNGEERAKGNILERFSAQQFPDLHSELNLSSLELGDSALYFCASNLGGTYNEQFFGPGTRLTVL.

The CDR3 region is CASSTDRGASPLHF. In nucleotides, the CDR3 is TGTGCCAGTAGTACCGACAGGGGAGCTTCACCCCTCCACTTT. J is TRBJ1-6 and V is TRBV19, with 8 nucleotides matching TRBD1. The CDR3 extends over 14 amino acids. Germline loops: CDR1 LNHDA, CDR2 SQIVND (reference sequence). V was clipped by 4 bases and J by 9 bases; unmatched bases: 5.

The V call is TRBV6-4, the J call TRBJ2-2; 10 nucleotides align to TRBD2. Trimming cost V 4 bases and J 6 bases; bases outside gene matches: 5. Germline-derived CDR1 and CDR2 are MRHNA and SNTAGT. The CDR3 loop spans 15 amino acids. CDR3 loop: CASSVTAGGSGELFF. The CDR3 DNA is TGTGCCAGCAGTGTAACAGCGGGAGGGTCCGGGGAGCTGTTTTTT.

A few counts support this clone. This chain uses TRBV29-1 with TRBJ1-2, with 9 bases identical to TRBD1. Germline V gene sequence: CDR1 SQVTM, CDR2 ANQGSEA. The CDR3 extends over 17 amino acids. J was trimmed by 2 bases and V by 5 bases; bases with no gene match: 15. The CDR3 DNA is TGCAGCGTTTTCCTCTCTACGGAAGGGACAGGGAACTATGGCTACACCTTC. This sequence encodes CSVFLSTEGTGNYGYTF.

This clone showed up just once. V is TRBV5-1 and J is TRBJ2-7; 9 positions agree with TRBD2. The length of the CDR3 is 15 residues. J lost 3 bases, V lost 5 bases, and 9 bases had no gene match. Germline lookup yields CDR1 SGHRS and CDR2 YFSETQ. CDR3 residues: CASRKTGLANYEQYF. Here the CDR3 DNA reads TGCGCCAGCAGAAAGACGGGACTAGCAAACTACGAGCAGTACTTC.

The genes are TRBV7-3 and TRBJ2-5; possible D gene TRBD2, 6 bases. Between the trimmed V and J ends, which lost 2 bases and 4 bases, there was a span of 8 bases. Germline lookup yields CDR1 SGHTA and CDR2 FQGTGA. This CDR3 contains 13 residues. The DNA for the CDR3 is TGTGCCAGCAGCTTAGGGACTGGAGAGACCCAGTACTTC. Residues: CASSLGTGETQYF.

The genes are TRBV10-3 and TRBJ2-5; TRBD1 aligns across 9 bases. Per germline, CDR1 ENHRY and CDR2 SYGVKD. V lost 7 bases to trimming and J lost 5 bases; unmatched junction nucleotides: 8. CDR3 size: 14 residues. The CDR3 spells CAITGTGNRETQYF. As DNA, the CDR3 is TGTGCCATCACCGGGACAGGGAATCGGGAGACCCAGTACTTC.

The V call is TRBV2, the J call TRBJ2-2; 8 positions agree with TRBD2. In germline, CDR1 is SNHLY, CDR2 FYNNEI. This CDR3 has 15 amino acids. The junction had 3 bases not matched to a gene; V was cut back by 6 bases and J by 0 bases. CDR3 sequence: CASSPTSANTGELFF. The CDR3 DNA sequence: TGTGCCAGCAGCCCGACTAGCGCGAACACCGGGGAGCTGTTTTTT.

V is TRBV6-1 and J is TRBJ1-1, with D maybe TRBD1 (5 bases). This CDR3 spans 14 amino acids. Per germline, CDR1 MNHNS and CDR2 SASEGT. The ends were cut back, 8 bases at V and 5 bases at J, with 18 bases in the middle. CDR3 coding DNA: TGTGCCAGCGGTGGGTTAGGGGTTGGTACTGAAGCTTTCTTT. Translating gives CASGGLGVGTEAFF.

This chain uses TRBV19 with TRBJ2-2; 8 bases agree with TRBD1. From germline, CDR1 is LNHDA and CDR2 SQIVND (reference sequence). This CDR3 is 16 amino acids long. Trimming at V came to 1 base and at J to 7 bases, leaving 8 bases not matched to a gene. CDR3 in amino acids: CASSIVPQGAGGELFF. CDR3 bases: TGTGCCAGTAGTATAGTTCCCCAGGGGGCCGGCGGGGAGCTGTTTTTT. The full variable domain, completed using reference TRBV19 and TRBJ2-2, is DGGITQSPKYLFRKEGQNVTLSCEQNLNHDAMYWYRQDPGQGLRLIYYSQIVNDFQKGDIAEGYSVSREKKESFPLTVTSAQKNPTAFYLCASSIVPQGAGGELFFGEGSRLTVL.

The chain employs TRBV5-4 and TRBJ2-3, with 9 bases fitting TRBD2. The CDR3 extends over 16 amino acids. V gave up 4 bases and J gave up 0 bases; unmatched junction bases: 6. In germline, CDR1 is SGHNT, CDR2 YYREEE (reference sequence). CDR3 coding DNA: TGTGCCAGCAGCCGCAGCGGGGGGACTAGCACAGATACGCAGTATTTT. This translates into CASSRSGGTSTDTQYF.

There are a few counts of this clone. The V call is TRBV4-1, the J call TRBJ2-2; D is possibly TRBD1 (6 bases). V gave up 4 bases and J gave up 6 bases, with 15 bases separating them. Germline V gene lookup returns CDR1 MGHRA and CDR2 YSYEKL. This CDR3 region has 15 residues. CDR3: CASSLQGRRAGELFF. The CDR3 nucleotides read TGCGCCAGCAGCCTCCAGGGGCGCAGGGCCGGGGAGCTGTTTTTT.

This clone was counted between two and nine times. The rearrangement uses TRBV10-3 and TRBJ1-1, with 7 bases aligning to TRBD1. CDR1 ENHRY and CDR2 SYGVKD come from the germline V gene. The CDR3 consists of 16 residues. V was clipped by 5 bases and J by 0 bases; unmatched bases: 9. The DNA of the CDR3 is TGTGCCATCAGTAAAGCCGGGACAGCTATGAACACTGAAGCTTTCTTT. Translated: CAISKAGTAMNTEAFF.

The CDR3 loop is CASSLGGMAEAFF. As DNA, the CDR3 is TGTGCCTCCTCCCTCGGGGGGATGGCTGAAGCTTTCTTT. The V gene is TRBV21-1, the J gene TRBJ1-1. TRBV21-1 is a listed pseudogene. The CDR3 loop spans 13 amino acids.

The sample holds a few counts of this clone. The V and J genes are TRBV10-2 and TRBJ2-7, with 9 bases aligning to TRBD1. This CDR3 contains 14 residues. V lost 6 bases and J lost 3; bases outside the gene matches: 6. CDR1 and CDR2 (germline): WSHSY, SAAADI. CDR3 DNA: TGCGCCAGCAGCGGCGGGACAGGGAACTACGAGCAGTACTTC. As protein: CASSGGTGNYEQYF.

The V gene is TRBV7-9, the J gene TRBJ1-1, with a tentative D call TRBD1 (6 bases). The V and J ends lost 4 bases and 11 bases respectively, with 17 bases between them. The CDR3 runs 13 residues. The V gene's germline CDR1 is SEHNR and CDR2 FQNEAQ (reference sequence). Written as DNA, the CDR3 is TGTGCCAGCAGCTCCCGGGACACCGCTACCGCTTTCTTT. Translation: CASSSRDTATAFF.

V and J are TRBV5-5 and TRBJ1-1; 7 bases are shared with TRBD1. The CDR3 runs to 16 residues. The J segment lost 1 base and the V segment lost 1 base, leaving 7 bases of the junction unmatched. Looked up from germline, CDR1 is SGHKS and CDR2 is YYEKEE (reference sequence). The CDR3 bases are TGTGCCAGCAGCTTGACGCCGGGACAGACGAACACTGAAGCTTTCTTT. This codes for CASSLTPGQTNTEAFF.

The rearrangement uses TRBV18 and TRBJ2-3; D is unclear. Deletions cut 5 bases from V and 0 bases from J, with 6 bases between. There are 13 residues in the CDR3. Germline V gene sequence: CDR1 KGHSH, CDR2 LQKENI. CDR3 nucleotides: TGTGCCAGCTCATCTCTAAGCACAGATACGCAGTATTTT. Its protein product is CASSSLSTDTQYF. The full variable domain, with the rest looked up from reference TRBV18 and TRBJ2-3, is NAGVMQNPRHLVRRRGQEARLRCSPMKGHSHVYWYRQLPEEGLKFMVYLQKENIIDESGMPKERFSAEFPKEGPSILRIQQVVRGDSAAYFCASSSLSTDTQYFGPGTRLTVL.